What follows is one TCR beta chain and its context. These data belong to a study of blood T cell repertoires in COVID-19. Looking at the study overall: COVID-19 samples, acute and convalescent, were from the United States, Italy and Spain. Sources were T cells, B-cell-depleted T cells, or PBMCs; the material itself was cDNA or gDNA.

The germline gives CDR1 GTSNPN, CDR2 SVGIG (reference sequence). Trimming took 2 bases from V and 4 from J, leaving 17 bases between them. The CDR3 spans 15 residues. Original processing notes: Researchers report that nucleated cell counts were estimated from reference gene primer amplification. The protocol was immunoSEQ multiplex PCR, while the TCRdb copy is restricted to in-frame clones and leaves out a portion. V and J calls and clone size are as listed in that table; D and trimming were resolved from the DNA. The data hold roughly 150,000 clones, with around 83% observed a single time. The sequenced sample was peripheral blood. This TCR came from a woman in her sixties or seventies who had recovered from COVID-19. The chain couples TRBV30 to TRBJ2-5, with D perhaps TRBD2 (7 bases). CDR3 sequence (DNA): TGTGCCTGGAGTCCGGGGGGCGCCAGGGGAGAGACCCAGTACTTC. This codes for CAWSPGGARGETQYF.